The rows below give T cell receptor beta chains drawn from one sample of a study of regulatory and conventional T cells in RAG deficiency. Sequencing used immunoSEQ multiplex PCR; TCRdb keeps in-frame clones, though not all of them. The sample includes around 22,000 clones, approximately 93% of them seen just once. A further study also used this sample, focusing on regulatory T cells.

Sequenced sample: CD4+ T cells sorted from blood. These TCRs come from a human donor in good health. Each CDR3 is given with its conserved first and last residue.

>TRBJ2-2|TRBV2
CASSEDRYTGELFF
>TRBJ2-7|TRBV19
CASSTAGRGIGQYF
>TRBJ1-1|TRBV11-2
CASSLDSRDEAFF
>TRBJ2-1|TRBV28
CASSQPRGTPGLAYNEQFF
>TRBJ2-3|TRBV9
CASSVDGTDTQYF
>TRBJ2-7|TRBV2
CASSDSGAPYKQYF
>TRBJ1-1|TRBV19
CASRTGINTEAFF
>TRBJ2-1|TRBV6-6
CASSYSAASYNEQFF
>TRBJ2-1|TRBV9
CASSVLSGSNNEQFF
>TRBJ2-3|TRBV2
CASKPAYTSTDTQYF
>TRBJ1-2|TRBV28
CASSLRARTYGYTF
>TRBJ2-2|TRBV19
CASSMRGSVGTGELFF
>TRBJ1-4|TRBV11-3
CASSLVGVNEKLFF
>TRBJ2-2|TRBV9
CASSVGDRGPGELFF
>TRBJ1-1|TRBV5-1
CASSLGDRRGTEAFF
>TRBJ1-5|TRBV6-6
CASSYSIGGGQPQHF
>TRBJ2-7|TRBV7-9
CASSPMTGGSYEQYF